These 17 T cell receptor beta chains came from one sample sequenced in a study of CD8 T cells in Susac syndrome (dated by TCRdb to between 2018 and 2020). Libraries came from the immunoSEQ multiplex PCR assay. RNA was extracted with the RNeasy kit and 0.5 to 1 ug was reverse transcribed using random hexamers. TCRdb handled the public reads itself, with Q25 trimming in fastp and clone calling in MiXCR, and kept productive beta chains. Every entry covers one CDR3 protein and lists the most common genes and DNA from its rows. This sample holds around 200,000 distinct CDR3 sequences; roughly 94% were observed only once. The top ten constitute around 0.15% of the sample. Specimen: CD8+ T cells from PBMCs. These receptors all come from a human donor with Susac syndrome.

This chain links TRBV6-1 with TRBJ1-4; D unclear. Per the germline V gene, CDR1 is MNHNS and CDR2 is SASEGT. This CDR3 has 14 residues. V was cut by 1 base and J by 7 bases, with 10 bases left in between. The CDR3 reads CASSEGGGTEKLFF. The CDR3 DNA reads TGTGCCAGCAGTGAAGGGGGAGGCACTGAAAAACTGTTTTTT.

V and J are TRBV20-1 and TRBJ2-7, with TRBD1 as a possible D gene (6 bases). The ends were cut back, 6 bases at V and 0 bases at J, with 12 bases in the middle. From germline, CDR1 is DFQATT and CDR2 SNEGSKA (reference sequence). The length of the CDR3 is 13 residues. The CDR3 bases are TGCAGTGCCACCGACAGGAGCTCCTACGAGCAGTACTTC. As protein: CSATDRSSYEQYF.

The chain links TRBV2 to TRBJ2-3, with TRBD2 matching over 9 bases. Germline CDR1 and CDR2: SNHLY and FYNNEI. The CDR3 is made up of 15 amino acids. Losses at the gene ends were 2 bases for V and 4 bases for J; bases not matched to a gene: 4. The DNA for the CDR3 is TGTGCCAGCAGTGAATTAGCGGGGGTTGCAGATACGCAGTATTTT. It codes for CASSELAGVADTQYF.

The chain links TRBV5-1 to TRBJ2-7; 8 bases fit TRBD2. The V segment lost 5 bases and the J segment 5 bases; nucleotides outside the gene matches: 9. The germline V gene encodes CDR1 SGHRS and CDR2 YFSETQ. This CDR3 has 14 residues. Here the CDR3 DNA reads TGCGCCAGCAGAGTAGCGGGACGCGAAAACGAGCAGTACTTC. The encoded protein is CASRVAGRENEQYF.

V gene TRBV18 combines with J gene TRBJ1-1, with 7 positions matching TRBD1. The CDR3 runs to 15 residues. The V and J ends lost 4 bases and 7 bases, in that order; junction bases with no gene match: 12. CDR1 KGHSH and CDR2 LQKENI come from the germline V gene. The CDR3: CASSLRDSSSNEAFF. The CDR3 DNA reads as TGTGCCAGCTCACTTCGGGACAGCTCTAGTAATGAAGCTTTCTTT.

The V and J genes are TRBV12-3 or TRBV12-4 and TRBJ2-1; perhaps TRBD1 as D (6 bases). Between the trimmed V and J ends, which lost 11 bases and 4 bases, there was a span of 15 bases. CDR3 length equals 13 residues. For the CDR3, the DNA is TGTGCCGGATCAAAGACAGGTTACAATGAGCAGTTCTTC. This sequence encodes CAGSKTGYNEQFF.

The chain combines TRBV4-1 with TRBJ1-6; D may be TRBD1 (6 bases). CDR3 length: 16 residues. V gave up 0 bases and J gave up 8 bases, with 14 bases separating them. Germline CDR1 is MGHRA and CDR2 is YSYEKL. The CDR3: CASSQDLRGAYSPLHF. The CDR3 nucleotides are TGCGCCAGCAGCCAAGATCTAAGGGGGGCATATTCACCCCTCCACTTT.

This rearrangement joins TRBV4-2 to TRBJ2-2, with D unclear. Germline CDR1 reads LGHNA; CDR2 reads YNFKEQ. This CDR3 has 14 amino acids. Trimming removed 0 bases from V and 5 bases from J, with 7 bases in between. CDR3 region: CASSQETATGELFF. DNA of the CDR3: TGTGCCAGCAGCCAAGAGACTGCTACCGGGGAGCTGTTTTTT.

CDR3 nucleotides: TGCGCCAGCAGCCAAGTGACAGGGGGCGATCAGCCCCAGCATTTT. Protein sequence: CASSQVTGGDQPQHF. V gene TRBV4-1 combines with J gene TRBJ1-5; the match to TRBD1 covers 10 bases. CDR1 MGHRA and CDR2 YSYEKL come from the germline V gene. The CDR3 sequence is 15 residues long. J gave up 5 bases and V 1 base, and 2 bases lay outside the gene matches.

V gene TRBV12-3 or TRBV12-4 combines with J gene TRBJ2-2, with D uncertain. CDR3 length: 13 residues. Deletions cut 6 bases from V and 7 bases from J, with 12 bases between. The CDR3: CASRELLDGELFF. The CDR3 DNA is TGTGCCAGCAGGGAATTACTTGACGGGGAGCTGTTTTTT.

This chain connects TRBV5-4 to TRBJ1-2; D is perhaps TRBD1 (6 bases). CDR3 size: 17 residues. The germline CDR1 and CDR2 sequences are SGHNT and YYREEE (reference sequence). V was pared by 1 base and J by 0 bases, with 16 bases between. The CDR3 region has the DNA TGTGCCAGCAGCTTGAGTGGAGGGGGGAGAGCTAACTATGGCTACACCTTC. It encodes CASSLSGGGRANYGYTF.

This rearrangement joins TRBV15 to TRBJ2-7; D gene unclear. The CDR3 loop spans 13 amino acids. Germline lookup yields CDR1 LNHNV and CDR2 YYDKDF (reference sequence). Trimming removed 5 bases at V and 12 bases at J, with 20 bases between. This CDR3 reads CATSRKGLDRRYF. The CDR3 bases are TGTGCCACCAGCCGCAAAGGGTTGGATCGGAGGTACTTC.

This clonotype was detected only once. The V gene is TRBV12-5, the J gene TRBJ2-1; D gene ambiguous. The CDR3 runs to 15 residues. Germline V gene lookup returns CDR1 LGHNT and CDR2 FRNRAP. Trimming stripped 3 bases from V and 0 bases from J, with 9 bases between. CDR3 nucleotides: TGTGCTAGTGGTTTAAGTCAGTACTCCTACAATGAGCAGTTCTTC. Protein: CASGLSQYSYNEQFF.

The chain links TRBV4-1 to TRBJ2-7; D gene unclear. V was clipped by 4 bases and J by 5 bases, with 15 bases between them. Germline values: CDR1 MGHRA, CDR2 YSYEKL. The CDR3 extends over 14 amino acids. The CDR3 here is CASSPTHLFDEQYF. In DNA, the CDR3 is TGCGCCAGCAGCCCGACCCATCTCTTCGACGAGCAGTACTTC.

The chain couples TRBV7-9 to TRBJ1-5; TRBD1 might be the D (5 bases). The CDR3 covers 15 residues. Trimming cost V 8 bases and J 2 bases, with 16 bases left between them. Germline V gene sequence: CDR1 SEHNR, CDR2 FQNEAQ (reference sequence). CDR3 in amino acids: CASSIDSMGNQPQHF. DNA for the CDR3: TGTGCCAGCTCAATAGACAGTATGGGCAATCAGCCCCAGCATTTT.

The chain recombines TRBV5-1 with TRBJ2-5; D not certain. CDR3 length: 13 amino acids. Germline values: CDR1 SGHRS, CDR2 YFSETQ. V lost 0 bases and J lost 2, with 5 bases in between. The chain's CDR3 is CASSLGFQETQYF. The CDR3 DNA follows: TGCGCCAGCAGCTTGGGTTTTCAAGAGACCCAGTACTTC.

V gene TRBV19 combines with J gene TRBJ2-5, with TRBD2 matching 7 bases. Germline V gives CDR1 LNHDA, CDR2 SQIVND (reference sequence). CDR3 length: 14 residues. J was trimmed by 2 bases and V by 3 bases; bases with no gene match: 3. CDR3 in amino acids: CASSILADQETQYF. As DNA, the CDR3 is TGTGCCAGTAGTATCCTAGCGGATCAAGAGACCCAGTACTTC.